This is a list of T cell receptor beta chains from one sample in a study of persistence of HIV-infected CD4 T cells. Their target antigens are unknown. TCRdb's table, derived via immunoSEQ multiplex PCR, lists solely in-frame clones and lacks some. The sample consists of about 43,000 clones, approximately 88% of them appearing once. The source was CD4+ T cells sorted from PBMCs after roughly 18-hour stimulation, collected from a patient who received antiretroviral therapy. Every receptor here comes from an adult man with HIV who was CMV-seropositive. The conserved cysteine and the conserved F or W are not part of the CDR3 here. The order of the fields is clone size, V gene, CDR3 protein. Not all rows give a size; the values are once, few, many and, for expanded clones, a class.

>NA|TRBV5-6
ASSPGTVNTEAF
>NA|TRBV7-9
ASSSGRLVLSYNEQF
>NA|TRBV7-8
ASSYSGGGSYEQY
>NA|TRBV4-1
ASSHPDRADTEAF
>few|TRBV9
ASSESRGIRGYT
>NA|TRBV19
ASKLTGQGSEAF
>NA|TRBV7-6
ASSFGTYYEQY
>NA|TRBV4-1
ASSQDTDSPLH
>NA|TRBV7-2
ASSRGTGPYEQY
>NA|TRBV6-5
ASSYRAGGYGNTIY
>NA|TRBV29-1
SATSIIYEQY
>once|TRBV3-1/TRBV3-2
ASSQVEAPGTYEQY
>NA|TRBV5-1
ASDRTGDTGELF
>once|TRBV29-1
SVGAGAFTSSYEQY
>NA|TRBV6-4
ASSAEERNSPLH
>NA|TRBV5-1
ASLREGFSDTQY
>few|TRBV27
ASSLSIGTTEQF
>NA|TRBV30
AWGTGTPNSPLH
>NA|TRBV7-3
ASSLMGAKMNTEAF
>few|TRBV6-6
ASSYSGRESQPQH
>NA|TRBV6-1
ASSEVGTAEAF
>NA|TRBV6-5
ASSPDGTMNTEAF